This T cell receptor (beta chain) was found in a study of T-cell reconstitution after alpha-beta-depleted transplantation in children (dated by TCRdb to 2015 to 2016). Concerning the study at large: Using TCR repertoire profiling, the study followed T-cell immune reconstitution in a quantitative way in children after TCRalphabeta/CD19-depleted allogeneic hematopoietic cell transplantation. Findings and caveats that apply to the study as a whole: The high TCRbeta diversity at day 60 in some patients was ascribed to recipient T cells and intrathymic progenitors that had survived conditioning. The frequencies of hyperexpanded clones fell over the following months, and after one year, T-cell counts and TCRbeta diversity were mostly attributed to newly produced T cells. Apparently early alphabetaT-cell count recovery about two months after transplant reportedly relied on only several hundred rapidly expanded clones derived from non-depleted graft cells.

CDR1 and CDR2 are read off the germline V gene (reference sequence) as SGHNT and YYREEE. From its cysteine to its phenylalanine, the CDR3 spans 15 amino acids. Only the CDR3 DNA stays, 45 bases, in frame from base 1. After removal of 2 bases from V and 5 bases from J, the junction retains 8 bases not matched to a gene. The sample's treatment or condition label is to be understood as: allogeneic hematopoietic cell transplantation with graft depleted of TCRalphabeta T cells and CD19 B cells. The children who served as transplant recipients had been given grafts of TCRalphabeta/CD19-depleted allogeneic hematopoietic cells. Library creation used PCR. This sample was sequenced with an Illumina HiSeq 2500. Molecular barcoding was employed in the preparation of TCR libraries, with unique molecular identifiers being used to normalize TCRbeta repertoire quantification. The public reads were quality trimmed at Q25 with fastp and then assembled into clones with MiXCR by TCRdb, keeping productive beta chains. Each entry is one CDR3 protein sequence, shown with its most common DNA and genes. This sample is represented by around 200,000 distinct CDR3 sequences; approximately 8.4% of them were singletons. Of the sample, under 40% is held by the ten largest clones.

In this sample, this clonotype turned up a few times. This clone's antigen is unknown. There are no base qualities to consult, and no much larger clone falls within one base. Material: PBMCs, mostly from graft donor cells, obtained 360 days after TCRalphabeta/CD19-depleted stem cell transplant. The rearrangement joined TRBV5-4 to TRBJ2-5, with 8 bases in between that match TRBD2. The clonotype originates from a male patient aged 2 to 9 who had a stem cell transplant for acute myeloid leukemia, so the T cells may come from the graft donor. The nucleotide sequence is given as TGTGCCAGCAGCTTCCCCGGGAGGGCAACGGAGACCCAGTACTTC. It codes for CASSFPGRATETQYF.